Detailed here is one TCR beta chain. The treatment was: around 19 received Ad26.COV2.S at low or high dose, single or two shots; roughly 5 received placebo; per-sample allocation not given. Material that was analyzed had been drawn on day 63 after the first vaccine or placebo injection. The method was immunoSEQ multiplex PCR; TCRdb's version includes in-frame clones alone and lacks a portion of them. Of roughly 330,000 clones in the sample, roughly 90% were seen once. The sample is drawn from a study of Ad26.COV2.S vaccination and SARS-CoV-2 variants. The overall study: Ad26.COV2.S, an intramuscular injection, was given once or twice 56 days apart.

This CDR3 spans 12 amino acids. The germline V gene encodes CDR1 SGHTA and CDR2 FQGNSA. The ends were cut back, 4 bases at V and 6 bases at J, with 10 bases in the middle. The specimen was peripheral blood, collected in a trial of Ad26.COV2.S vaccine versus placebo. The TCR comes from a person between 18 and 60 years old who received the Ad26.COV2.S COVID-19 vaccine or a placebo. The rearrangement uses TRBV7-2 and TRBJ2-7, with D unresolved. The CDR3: CASSSHWGEQYF. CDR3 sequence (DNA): TGTGCCAGCAGCTCTCACTGGGGCGAGCAGTACTTC.